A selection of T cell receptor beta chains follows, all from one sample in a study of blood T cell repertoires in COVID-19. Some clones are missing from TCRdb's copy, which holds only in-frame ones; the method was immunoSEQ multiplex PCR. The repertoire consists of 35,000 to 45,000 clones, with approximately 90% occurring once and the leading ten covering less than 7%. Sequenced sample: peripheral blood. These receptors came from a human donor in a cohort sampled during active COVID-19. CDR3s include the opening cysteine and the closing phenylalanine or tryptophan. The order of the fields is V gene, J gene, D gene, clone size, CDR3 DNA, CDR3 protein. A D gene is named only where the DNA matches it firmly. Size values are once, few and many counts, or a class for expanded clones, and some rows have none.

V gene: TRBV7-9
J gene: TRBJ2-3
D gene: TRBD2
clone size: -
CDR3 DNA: TGTGCCAGCAGCGTCCGACTAGCGGGGAGCACAGATACGCAGTATTTT
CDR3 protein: CASSVRLAGSTDTQYF

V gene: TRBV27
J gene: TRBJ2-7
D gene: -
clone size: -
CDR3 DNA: TGTGCCAGCAGTTTAATAGGAGACGAGCAGTACTTC
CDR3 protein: CASSLIGDEQYF

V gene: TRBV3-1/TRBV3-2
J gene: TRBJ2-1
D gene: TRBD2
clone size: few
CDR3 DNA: TGTGCCAGCAGCCAAGATGGCGCTAGCGGGAGGGTTGAGCAGTTCTTC
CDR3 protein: CASSQDGASGRVEQFF

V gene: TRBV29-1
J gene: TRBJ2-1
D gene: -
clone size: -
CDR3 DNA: TGCAGCGTTGTAGGAGGGTACAATGAGCAGTTCTTC
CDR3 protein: CSVVGGYNEQFF

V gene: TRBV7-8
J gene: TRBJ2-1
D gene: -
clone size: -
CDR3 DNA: TGTGCCAGCAGCGAGGGTATTGAGCAGTTCTTC
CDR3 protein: CASSEGIEQFF

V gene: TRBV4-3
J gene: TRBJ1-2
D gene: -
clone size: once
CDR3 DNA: TGCGCCAGCAGCCAAGATATGGGGGCTGGCGGCTACACCTTC
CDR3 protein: CASSQDMGAGGYTF

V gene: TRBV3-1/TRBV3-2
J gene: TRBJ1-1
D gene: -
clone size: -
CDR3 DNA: TGTGCCAGCAGCCAAGAGGGCAGGGACACTGAAGCTTTCTTT
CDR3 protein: CASSQEGRDTEAFF

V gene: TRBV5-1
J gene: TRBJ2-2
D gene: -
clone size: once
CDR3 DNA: TGCGCCAGCAGCTTGGACCTACAGGGAGCGAACACCGGGGAGCTGTTTTTT
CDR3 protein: CASSLDLQGANTGELFF

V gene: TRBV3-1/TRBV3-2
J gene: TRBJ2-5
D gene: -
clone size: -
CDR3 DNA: TGTGCCAGCAGCCAAGGAGGTTGGAGGGGGCTTTCAGAGACCCAGTACTTC
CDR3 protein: CASSQGGWRGLSETQYF

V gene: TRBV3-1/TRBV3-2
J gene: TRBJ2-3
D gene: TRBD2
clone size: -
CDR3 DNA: TGTGCCAGCAGCCAAGTGACTAGCGGTGAATTATTAGATACGCAGTATTTT
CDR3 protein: CASSQVTSGELLDTQYF

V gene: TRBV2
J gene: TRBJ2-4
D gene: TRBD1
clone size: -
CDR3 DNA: TGTGCCAGCAGCCGGGACAGGGTCAAAAACATTCAGTACTTC
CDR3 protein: CASSRDRVKNIQYF

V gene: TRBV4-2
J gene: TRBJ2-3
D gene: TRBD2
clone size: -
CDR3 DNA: TGTGCCAGCAGCCCGCAACTAACTAGCGGGAGTTCAGATACGCAGTATTTT
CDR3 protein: CASSPQLTSGSSDTQYF

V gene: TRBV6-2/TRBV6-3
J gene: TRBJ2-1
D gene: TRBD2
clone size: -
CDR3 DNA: TGTGCCAGCAGTTACTATTCGACTAGCGGGGGGCAGTTCTTC
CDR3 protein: CASSYYSTSGGQFF

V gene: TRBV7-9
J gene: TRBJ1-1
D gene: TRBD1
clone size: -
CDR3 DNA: TGTGCCAGCAGCTTAGGGCTGGACAGGGTAAACACTGAAGCTTTCTTT
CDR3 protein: CASSLGLDRVNTEAFF

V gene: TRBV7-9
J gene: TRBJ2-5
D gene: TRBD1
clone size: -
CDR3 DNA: TGTGCCAGCAGCTCCCAGGGGGCACAGACCCAGTACTTC
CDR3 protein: CASSSQGAQTQYF

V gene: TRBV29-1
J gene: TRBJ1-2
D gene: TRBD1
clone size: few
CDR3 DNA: TGCAGCGTGGCGGACAGGGGAAACTATGGCTACACCTTC
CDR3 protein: CSVADRGNYGYTF

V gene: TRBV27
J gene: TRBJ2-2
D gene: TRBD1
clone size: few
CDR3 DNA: TGTGCCAGCAGCCCGACGGGACAGCGAACGAACACCGGGGAGCTGTTTTTT
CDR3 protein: CASSPTGQRTNTGELFF

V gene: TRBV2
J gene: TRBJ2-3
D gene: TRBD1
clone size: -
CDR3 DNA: TGTGCCAGCAGTCGTAGGACAGGGATGAGCACAGATACGCAGTATTTT
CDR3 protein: CASSRRTGMSTDTQYF

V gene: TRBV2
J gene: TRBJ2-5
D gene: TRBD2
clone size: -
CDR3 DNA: TGTGCCAGCCGTCGGGAGGAAGAGACCCAGTACTTC
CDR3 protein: CASRREEETQYF

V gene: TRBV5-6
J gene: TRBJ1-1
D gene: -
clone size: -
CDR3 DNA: TGTGCCAGCAGCACGCCGGGACAAGGGAACACTGAAGCTTTCTTT
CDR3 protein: CASSTPGQGNTEAFF

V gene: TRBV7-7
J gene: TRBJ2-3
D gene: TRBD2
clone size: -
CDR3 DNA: TGTGCTAGCAGCTTAGGTAGCGGGAGGGAGGCAGATACGCAGTATTTT
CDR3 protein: CASSLGSGREADTQYF

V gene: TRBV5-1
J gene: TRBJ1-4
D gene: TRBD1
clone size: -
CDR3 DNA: TGCGCCAGCAGCTTGTCGGCGGGACAGGAAAAACTGTTTTTT
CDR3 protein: CASSLSAGQEKLFF

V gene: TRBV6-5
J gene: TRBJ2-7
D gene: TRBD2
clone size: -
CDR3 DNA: TGTGCCAGCAGTTACTCGGGAGTAGCGGGACTGTACGAGCAGTACTTC
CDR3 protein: CASSYSGVAGLYEQYF

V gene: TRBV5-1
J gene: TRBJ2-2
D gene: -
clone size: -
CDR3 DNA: TGCGCCAGCAGCCCGGAGGCGAGGGGGGAGCTGTTTTTT
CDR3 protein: CASSPEARGELFF

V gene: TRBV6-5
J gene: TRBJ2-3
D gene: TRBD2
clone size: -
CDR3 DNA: TGTGCCAGCAGTTACTCCCTAGCGGAGACAGATACGCAGTATTTT
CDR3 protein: CASSYSLAETDTQYF

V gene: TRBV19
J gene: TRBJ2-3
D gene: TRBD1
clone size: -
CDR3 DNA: TGTGCCAGTAGTATTGGGACAGGGAGACCGACGGATACGCAGTATTTT
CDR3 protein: CASSIGTGRPTDTQYF

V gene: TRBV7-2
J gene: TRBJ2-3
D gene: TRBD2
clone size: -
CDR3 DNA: TGTGCCAGCAGCCCGGGGACTAGCGGGAGGAGGCATACGCAGTATTTT
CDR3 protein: CASSPGTSGRRHTQYF

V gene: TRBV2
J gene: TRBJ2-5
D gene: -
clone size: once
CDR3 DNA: TGTGCCAGCAGTGTGAGGATCCAAGAGACCCAGTACTTC
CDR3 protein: CASSVRIQETQYF